This is a list of T cell receptor beta chains from one sample in a study of control samples from healthy donors and cancer patients. Here immunoSEQ multiplex PCR was the method, and the copy in TCRdb shows in-frame clones only, minus some. The sample includes under 85,000 clones, approximately 93% seen only once; the top ten take 1.3%. The sequencing sample was made of PBMCs. All receptors derive from a middle-aged woman with lung cancer. Both conserved end residues are trimmed from each CDR3. Size is omitted from some rows. Given values are once, few, many or a class for expanded clones.

size,V,J,CDR3
.,TRBV7-2,TRBJ1-5,ASSLDGSGINQPQH
.,TRBV4-1,TRBJ2-1,ASSPLASVKF
.,TRBV7-6,TRBJ1-4,ASSSEQGFNEKLF
.,TRBV7-9,TRBJ1-3,ASSLAEISGNTIY
.,TRBV30,TRBJ2-2,AWSVLGAGAGELF
.,TRBV11-3,TRBJ2-7,ASSLGRSREQY
.,TRBV21-1,TRBJ2-5,ASSKTVRGAEQETQY
.,TRBV5-5,TRBJ2-5,ASSSRSGSGETQY
once,TRBV5-1,TRBJ2-7,ASSLAMTSGATYEQY
few,TRBV7-2,TRBJ1-4,ASSLGGGGHEKLF
.,TRBV3-1/TRBV3-2,TRBJ1-4,ASSQAVLTTNEKLF
.,TRBV13,TRBJ1-1,ASSLERSGPGTEAF
.,TRBV6-5,TRBJ2-3,AGSPGLQADTQY
.,TRBV28,TRBJ1-1,ASSFEEGPEAF
.,TRBV28,TRBJ1-6,AVLGGASYNSPLH
.,TRBV9,TRBJ1-1,ASSAPPPEYV
.,TRBV30,TRBJ2-2,AWGAGTGYMVGELF
.,TRBV30,TRBJ1-1,AWIVSEKAF
.,TRBV6-5,TRBJ1-1,ANPRPNTEAF
.,TRBV7-6,TRBJ2-2,ASSSLAGGTYTGELF
.,TRBV13,TRBJ1-2,ASSLWSAFNYGYT
.,TRBV12-3/TRBV12-4,TRBJ2-5,ASSLEETQY
.,TRBV6-5,TRBJ2-1,ASSESFYNEQF
.,TRBV2,TRBJ2-7,ASRRDITSGTYEQY
.,TRBV10-3,TRBJ1-3,AISDLNVFSGNTIY
.,TRBV12-5,TRBJ1-1,ASGPGYLNTEAF
.,TRBV28,TRBJ1-3,ASTLQGENTIY
.,TRBV28,TRBJ1-5,ASTPGDGYNQPQH
few,TRBV19,TRBJ1-1,ASTRTEEAF
.,TRBV2,TRBJ2-1,ATRPGLAGGRAYNEQF
.,TRBV29-1,TRBJ1-2,SCGQPPEYGYT
.,TRBV28,TRBJ2-7,ASSFAGTYEQY
.,TRBV11-1,TRBJ1-2,ASSSQSAGGYT